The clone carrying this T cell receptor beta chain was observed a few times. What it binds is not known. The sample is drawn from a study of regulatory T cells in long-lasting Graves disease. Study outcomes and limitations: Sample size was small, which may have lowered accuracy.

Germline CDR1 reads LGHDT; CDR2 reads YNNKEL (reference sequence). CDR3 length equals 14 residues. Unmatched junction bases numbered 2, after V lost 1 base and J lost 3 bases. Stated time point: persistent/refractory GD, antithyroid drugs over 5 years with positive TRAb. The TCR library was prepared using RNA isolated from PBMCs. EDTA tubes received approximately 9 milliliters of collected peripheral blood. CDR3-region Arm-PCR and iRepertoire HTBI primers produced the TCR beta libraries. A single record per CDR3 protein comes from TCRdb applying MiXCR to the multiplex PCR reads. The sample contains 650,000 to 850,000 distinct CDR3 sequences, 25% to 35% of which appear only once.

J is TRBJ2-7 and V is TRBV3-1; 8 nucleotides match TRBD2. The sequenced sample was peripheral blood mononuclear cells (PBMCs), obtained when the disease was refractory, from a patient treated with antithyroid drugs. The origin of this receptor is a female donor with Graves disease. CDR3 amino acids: CASSQAGGFYEQYF. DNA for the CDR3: TGTGCCAGCAGCCAAGCGGGAGGGTTCTACGAGCAGTACTTC.